Sequencing of this TCR beta chain was carried out in a study of OX40 agonist ivuxolimab in advanced cancers. Study summary: An agonistic human IgG2 monoclonal antibody against OX40 (CD134) was given.

Whole-study results and caveats: More expanded clones were found, on average, in CD8+ than in CD4+ T cells.

Details on this clone: Its cognate antigen is unknown.

Germline V gene data show CDR1 as KGHSH and CDR2 as LQKENI. V shed 3 bases and J 5 bases; nucleotides not matched to a gene: 4. This CDR3 region has 14 residues. TCRdb's table, derived via immunoSEQ multiplex PCR, lists solely in-frame clones and lacks some. The sample comprises tens of thousands of clones, around four fifths of which are singletons, and about 5% rests with the top ten. V usage is TRBV18 and J usage is TRBJ1-3; 7 positions match TRBD1. This TCR derives from an adult with an advanced solid tumor such as melanoma, head and neck, liver or kidney cancer. The starting material was CD4+ or CD8+ T cells sorted from blood, obtained in a trial of the OX40 agonist ivuxolimab. CDR3 DNA sequence: TGTGCCAGCTCACCCGCGACAGGGAGAAACACCATATATTTT. This sequence encodes CASSPATGRNTIYF.